One and the same sample provided the 20 T cell receptor beta chains below, sequenced in a study of siplizumab effects on memory and regulatory T cells. Sequencing was performed with immunoSEQ multiplex PCR; in TCRdb, only in-frame clones are kept and a portion is missing. Among approximately 100,000 clones, 91% were seen once, and the ten largest hold roughly 2.8%. The sample comprised CD4+ T cells sorted from blood. The receptors were gathered from a human donor in good health. Some clones in this sample may be carry-over from other donors' samples.

This clone was detected only a few times. This chain links TRBV19 with TRBJ2-3; TRBD2 matches at 9 bases. The CDR3 covers 19 residues. The V gene end was trimmed by 5 bases and the J gene end by 2 bases; junction bases not matched to a gene: 17. Germline V gene sequence: CDR1 LNHDA, CDR2 SQIVND (reference sequence). CDR3 region: CASSYIQSGRRALTDTQYF. The CDR3 bases are TGTGCCAGTAGTTATATTCAGAGCGGGAGGCGAGCTCTCACAGATACGCAGTATTTT.

There are a few counts of this clone. The chain carries TRBV28 and TRBJ2-3; 12 nucleotides match TRBD2. Germline V gives CDR1 MDHEN, CDR2 SYDVKM. J was trimmed by 4 bases and V by 5 bases; bases with no gene match: 4. This CDR3 is built from 15 residues. CDR3 residues: CASSLAGGRADTQYF. In nucleotides, the CDR3 is TGTGCCAGCAGTCTAGCGGGAGGGAGGGCAGATACGCAGTATTTT.

The V call is TRBV6-7, the J call TRBJ1-5; D not resolved. TRBV6-7 is placed among ORFs of uncertain function. V lost 10 bases and J 0 bases, leaving 22 bases between the germline ends. The CDR3 has 17 residues. The chain's CDR3 is CATKPVYRHYSNQPQHF. The DNA of the CDR3 is TGTGCCACCAAACCTGTTTACCGCCACTATAGCAATCAGCCCCAGCATTTT.

This clone was counted once. This chain joins TRBV7-3 and TRBJ2-1; TRBD2 agrees at 9 bases. Germline V CDR1 and CDR2: SGHTA, FQGTGA. This CDR3 spans 17 amino acids. V was clipped by 3 bases and J by 3 bases; unmatched bases: 9. The CDR3 is CASSLGSGRGDYNEQFF. Written as DNA, the CDR3 is TGTGCCAGCAGCTTGGGTAGCGGGAGAGGGGACTACAATGAGCAGTTCTTC.

This chain connects TRBV19 to TRBJ2-5; no firm D call. Trimming left V 4 bases short and J 4 bases short, with 13 bases between. The CDR3 has 14 amino acids. Germline V gives CDR1 LNHDA, CDR2 SQIVND (reference sequence). Here the CDR3 reads CASSRSGRRETQYF. The CDR3 DNA reads TGTGCCAGTAGTAGATCTGGGCGCAGAGAGACCCAGTACTTC.

V and J are TRBV6-6 and TRBJ1-2; 9 bases line up with TRBD1. The germline V gene encodes CDR1 MNHNY and CDR2 SVGAGI (reference sequence). J lost 11 bases, V lost 2 bases, and 12 bases had no gene match. The CDR3 extends over 15 amino acids. CDR3 DNA: TGTGCCAGCAGTTACGCGGCGGACAGGGGATCCGGGTACACCTTC. This codes for CASSYAADRGSGYTF.

J is TRBJ2-7 and V is TRBV5-4, with TRBD1 matching 7 bases. This CDR3 region has 14 residues. In germline, CDR1 is SGHNT, CDR2 YYREEE (reference sequence). The ends lost 4 bases at V and 3 bases at J; junction bases unmatched: 7. CDR3 in DNA: TGTGCCAGCAGCCCCAAGACAGGGAGCTACGAGCAGTACTTC. As protein: CASSPKTGSYEQYF. Full variable domain (missing parts from reference TRBV5-4 and TRBJ2-7): ETGVTQSPTHLIKTRGQQVTLRCSSQSGHNTVSWYQQALGQGPQFIFQYYREEENGRGNFPPRFSGLQFPNYSSELNVNALELDDSALYLCASSPKTGSYEQYFGPGTRLTVT.

The chain combines TRBV2 with TRBJ1-2; D gene uncertain. The V and J ends lost 4 bases and 6 bases respectively, with 6 bases between them. CDR3 length: 11 residues. Germline assignment: CDR1 SNHLY and CDR2 FYNNEI. CDR3 region: CASSVENGYTF. CDR3 in DNA: TGTGCCAGCAGTGTGGAAAATGGCTACACCTTC.

V usage is TRBV19 and J usage is TRBJ2-7; 10 bases line up with TRBD1. This CDR3 comprises 17 residues. Germline lookup yields CDR1 LNHDA and CDR2 SQIVND (reference sequence). V gave up 2 bases and J gave up 3 bases; unmatched junction bases: 10. DNA of the CDR3: TGTGCCAGTAGTATAATGTCCCCTGGACAGGGGGACTACGAGCAGTACTTC. Translated: CASSIMSPGQGDYEQYF.

Only one count was recorded for this clone. The chain couples TRBV6-6 to TRBJ1-5, with D hard to call. V lost 2 bases, J lost 1 base, and 6 bases lay in between. From germline, CDR1 is MNHNY and CDR2 SVGAGI (reference sequence). The CDR3 has 14 residues. The CDR3 DNA follows: TGTGCCAGCAGTTACGAGGGAAGCAATCAGCCCCAGCATTTT. Translation: CASSYEGSNQPQHF.

The CDR3 coding sequence is TGCAGCGTTCAGCTCCAGGTCCTCGAGAACGAGCAGTACTTC. Translating gives CSVQLQVLENEQYF. The chain is built from TRBV29-1 and TRBJ2-7; D gene uncertain. Germline lookup yields CDR1 SQVTM and CDR2 ANQGSEA. The CDR3 runs to 14 residues. V shed 5 bases and J shed 5 bases, with 19 bases lying between them.

In regard to this clone: Other nucleotide sequences in the sample specify the same CDR3. This chain joins TRBV7-6 and TRBJ1-1; D unclear. The CDR3 contains 13 residues. Germline assignment: CDR1 SGHVS and CDR2 FNYEAQ. Trimming pared 4 bases from V and 1 base from J, leaving 7 bases between. This CDR3 reads CASSSNWNTEAFF. Written as DNA, the CDR3 is TGTGCCAGCAGCTCAAACTGGAACACTGAAGCTTTCTTT.

This clone was detected once. This sequence joins TRBV7-9 and TRBJ2-3; a possible D gene is TRBD2 (6 bases). The CDR3 totals 15 residues. The V end was cut by 5 bases, the J end by 0 bases, with 12 bases between. Germline values: CDR1 SEHNR, CDR2 FQNEAQ (reference sequence). CDR3 region: CASSIRAGSTDTQYF. DNA for the CDR3: TGTGCCAGCAGCATTCGAGCGGGTAGCACAGATACGCAGTATTTT.

This sequence joins TRBV6-1 and TRBJ2-7, with unresolved D. The germline V gene has CDR1 MNHNS and CDR2 SASEGT. Deletions cut 5 bases from V and 0 bases from J, with 8 bases between. The CDR3 contains 13 residues. CDR3 protein: CASSWTTSYEQYF. As DNA, the CDR3 is TGTGCCAGCAGTTGGACGACCTCCTACGAGCAGTACTTC.

This chain joins TRBV18 and TRBJ1-4; possible D gene TRBD1, 5 bases. The ends were cut back, 4 bases at V and 8 bases at J, with 11 bases in the middle. Germline-derived CDR1 and CDR2 are KGHSH and LQKENI. The CDR3 is made up of 13 amino acids. The CDR3 is CASSRDLGEKLFF. As DNA, the CDR3 is TGTGCCAGCTCACGGGACCTGGGAGAAAAACTGTTTTTT.

This clone appeared once. The V and J genes are TRBV5-4 and TRBJ1-4; TRBD1 agrees at 11 bases. Trimming removed 4 bases from V and 2 bases from J; junction bases left unmatched: 7. This CDR3 is built from 17 residues. The germline CDR1 and CDR2 sequences are SGHNT and YYREEE (reference sequence). This chain's CDR3 is CASSERDRGATNEKLFF. DNA of the CDR3: TGTGCCAGCAGCGAAAGGGACAGGGGGGCTACTAATGAAAAACTGTTTTTT.

The count of this clone is one. One end of the junction varies from germline; a read error may be responsible. The chain couples TRBV7-7 to TRBJ2-1; the match to TRBD2 covers 7 bases. This CDR3 is 16 amino acids long. CDR1 and CDR2 (germline): SSHAT, FNYEAQ (reference sequence). The CDR3 DNA reads TGTGCTAGCAGCCCTGCACCGGGAGGCTCCTACAATGAGCAGTTCTTC. Translated, it gives CASSPAPGGSYNEQFF.

CDR3 sequence: CASSQDGGRFQETQYF. The CDR3 DNA reads as TGTGCCAGCAGCCAGGACGGAGGCCGGTTTCAAGAGACCCAGTACTTC. V is TRBV4-2 and J is TRBJ2-5; D might be TRBD2 (5 bases). Per the germline V gene, CDR1 is LGHNA and CDR2 is YNFKEQ. The CDR3 has 16 amino acids. V shed 3 bases and J shed 2 bases, with 16 bases lying between them.

The chain recombines TRBV5-6 with TRBJ2-1; a weak D match, TRBD1 (5 bases). Between the trimmed V and J ends, which lost 4 bases and 7 bases, there was a span of 12 bases. CDR1 is SGHDT and CDR2 is YYEEEE in the germline V gene. This CDR3 is 13 amino acids long. The chain's CDR3 is CASSETPGNEQFF. The CDR3 nucleotides are TGTGCCAGCAGCGAGACCCCAGGGAATGAGCAGTTCTTC.

The chain combines TRBV9 with TRBJ2-1; maybe TRBD2 (5 bases). Germline CDR1 SGDLS, CDR2 YYNGEE. V was cut by 4 bases and J by 8 bases, with 13 bases left in between. The CDR3 totals 13 residues. The DNA of the CDR3 is TGTGCCAGCAGCCCGGCACGGGGAGATGAGCAGTTCTTC. Protein product: CASSPARGDEQFF.